The text below deals with one TCR beta chain. This sample is drawn from a study of blood T cell repertoires in COVID-19. Study details: T cells, B-cell-depleted T cells, or PBMCs supplied cDNA or gDNA.

The germline V gene encodes CDR1 LGHNA and CDR2 YNFKEQ. J was trimmed by 8 bases and V by 0 bases; bases with no gene match: 3. The CDR3 is 16 residues long. Assay used: immunoSEQ multiplex PCR; TCRdb lists only in-frame clones, some missing. The sample contains hundreds of thousands of clones, about 88% of which appear only once. This chain links TRBV4-2 with TRBJ2-1, with 14 positions matching TRBD2. The sequencing sample was made of PBMCs or T cells enriched from blood (not recorded which). This clonotype was sampled from a man aged 25 to 45 with acute COVID-19. The CDR3 coding sequence is TGTGCCAGCAGCCAAGAGGGGACTAGCGGGAGCCATGAGCAGTTCTTC. Its translation is CASSQEGTSGSHEQFF.